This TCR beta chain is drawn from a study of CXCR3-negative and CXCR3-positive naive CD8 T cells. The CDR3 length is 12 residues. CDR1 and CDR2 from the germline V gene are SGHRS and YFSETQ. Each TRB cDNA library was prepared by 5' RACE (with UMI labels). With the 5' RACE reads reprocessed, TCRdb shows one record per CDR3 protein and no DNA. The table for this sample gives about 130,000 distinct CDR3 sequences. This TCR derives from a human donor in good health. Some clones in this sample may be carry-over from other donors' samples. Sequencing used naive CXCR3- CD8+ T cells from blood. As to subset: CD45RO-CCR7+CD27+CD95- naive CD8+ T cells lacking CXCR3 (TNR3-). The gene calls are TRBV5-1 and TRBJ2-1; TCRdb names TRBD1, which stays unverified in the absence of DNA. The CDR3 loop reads CASSLPGNEQFF. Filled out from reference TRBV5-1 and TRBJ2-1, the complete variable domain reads KAGVTQTPRYLIKTRGQQVTLSCSPISGHRSVSWYQQTPGQGLQFLFEYFSETQRNKGNFPGRFSGRQFSNSRSEMNVSTLELGDSALYLCASSLPGNEQFFGPGTRLTVL.